The present T cell receptor (beta chain) was sequenced within a study of blood T cell repertoires in COVID-19. Authors' analysis steps: Reference gene primers were amplified, and this amplification served to estimate nucleated cell counts. This table comes from immunoSEQ multiplex PCR, and its TCRdb copy is limited to in-frame clones, with some not included. The V and J calls and clone size come from that table; D and trimming were worked out from the DNA. The sample has around 250,000 clones; 70% to 90% are singletons. The study drew participants aged about 18 to 89 years from around 24 US areas. CDR1 ENHRY and CDR2 SYGVKD come from the germline V gene. The CDR3 covers 15 residues. The V segment lost 6 bases and the J segment 6 bases; nucleotides outside the gene matches: 13. Only a few counts were recorded for this clone.

The sequenced material came from PBMCs or T cells enriched from blood (not recorded which). The clonotype originates from a woman in her forties or fifties who had recovered from COVID-19. The chain has TRBV10-3 and TRBJ2-7, with 8 bases matching TRBD1. The CDR3 loop reads CAISPRTGYPSEQYF. Here the CDR3 DNA reads TGTGCCATCAGCCCCCGGACAGGGTATCCCTCCGAGCAGTACTTC.